These 9 T cell receptor beta chains were sequenced from one sample in a study of blood T cell repertoires in COVID-19 (TCRdb year 2020). Library prep was done by the immunoSEQ multiplex PCR assay. TCRdb mirrors the immuneACCESS table, restricted to in-frame sequences. Some clones are absent from its copies; in checked studies, under half trace to an unresolved V gene, and the reason for the others is unknown. The sample includes tens of thousands of clones, with 85% to 95% observed a single time. Over 5% of the sample comes from the top ten. The sequencing input was peripheral blood. All receptors come from a human donor in a cohort sampled during active COVID-19.

This rearrangement joins TRBV14 to TRBJ1-2; 11 positions match TRBD1. The germline CDR1 and CDR2 sequences are SGHDN and FVKESK. J gave up 4 bases and V 1 base, and 11 bases lay outside the gene matches. The CDR3 consists of 18 residues. The CDR3 sequence is CASSQVIYGQGAGYGYTF. DNA of the CDR3: TGTGCCAGCAGCCAAGTGATATATGGACAGGGGGCCGGCTATGGCTACACCTTC.

The chain couples TRBV4-1 to TRBJ1-4; tentatively, D is TRBD1 (5 bases). In germline, CDR1 is MGHRA, CDR2 YSYEKL. The CDR3 length is 15 residues. V lost 1 base to trimming and J lost 8 bases, with 14 bases between them. Here the CDR3 DNA reads TGCGCCAGCAGCCAAGTTGGGGGGGAAGGGGAAAAACTGTTTTTT. Residues: CASSQVGGEGEKLFF.

The rearrangement links TRBV3-1 (or the pseudogene TRBV3-2) to TRBJ2-7, with 9 bases matching TRBD1. The CDR3 runs 15 residues. V shed 2 bases, J shed 2 bases, and the junction held 4 bases outside the gene matches. CDR1 and CDR2 from the germline V gene are LGHDT and YNNKEL (reference sequence). Here the CDR3 DNA reads TGTGCCAGCAGCCAACCCGGGACAGGGACCTACGAGCAGTACTTC. This sequence encodes CASSQPGTGTYEQYF.

CDR3 sequence reads: CASSVAPQRGNYGYTF. CDR3 bases: TGTGCCAGCAGCGTAGCTCCTCAAAGGGGTAACTATGGCTACACCTTC. The chain links TRBV9 to TRBJ1-2, with TRBD1 as a possible D gene (5 bases). The CDR3 spans 16 residues. Germline CDR1 reads SGDLS; CDR2 reads YYNGEE. Trimming stripped 0 bases from V and 1 base from J, with 13 bases between.

The V call is TRBV7-2, the J call TRBJ1-3; 8 nucleotides line up with TRBD1. The junction had 6 bases not matched to a gene; V was cut back by 4 bases and J by 4 bases. The CDR3 contains 15 residues. Germline V lookup: CDR1 SGHTA, CDR2 FQGNSA. CDR3 nucleotides: TGTGCCAGCAGCTCTCAGGGGGCCGGGGGAAACACCATATATTTT. Translating it yields CASSSQGAGGNTIYF.

V gene TRBV7-2 combines with J gene TRBJ2-4, with 9 bases fitting TRBD1. The trim removed 6 bases at V and 7 bases at J, leaving 7 bases unmatched. Looked up from germline, CDR1 is SGHTA and CDR2 is FQGNSA. This CDR3 contains 14 residues. The CDR3 loop is CASRDRDRDNIQYF. CDR3 DNA: TGTGCCAGCAGGGACCGGGACAGGGATAACATTCAGTACTTC. Complete variable domain (other parts from reference TRBV7-2 and TRBJ2-4): GAGVSQSPSNKVTEKGKDVELRCDPISGHTALYWYRQSLGQGLEFLIYFQGNSAPDKSGLPSDRFSAERTGGSVSTLTIQRTQQEDSAVYLCASRDRDRDNIQYFGAGTRLSVL.

The gene calls are TRBV29-1 and TRBJ2-2; TRBD1 is a possible D gene (7 bases). The V gene's germline CDR1 is SQVTM and CDR2 ANQGSEA. V gave up 6 bases and J gave up 5 bases, with 16 bases separating them. The CDR3 has 14 residues. The CDR3 loop is CSVGGQEGTGELFF. The CDR3 nucleotides are TGCAGCGTGGGAGGACAGGAGGGAACCGGGGAGCTGTTTTTT.

This clone was picked up one time. The CDR3 loop reads CASSQGVGLNSNEQFF. Here the CDR3 DNA reads TGTGCCAGTAGCCAGGGGGTGGGCCTAAACTCCAATGAGCAGTTCTTC. The chain recombines TRBV19 with TRBJ2-1; 7 nucleotides agree with TRBD1. V lost 6 bases and J lost 6; bases outside the gene matches: 14. The CDR3 is made up of 16 amino acids. CDR1 is LNHDA and CDR2 is SQIVND in the germline V gene (reference sequence). Combining the CDR3 with reference TRBV19 and TRBJ2-1 gives the whole variable domain DGGITQSPKYLFRKEGQNVTLSCEQNLNHDAMYWYRQDPGQGLRLIYYSQIVNDFQKGDIAEGYSVSREKKESFPLTVTSAQKNPTAFYLCASSQGVGLNSNEQFFGPGTRLTVL.

This chain links TRBV2 with TRBJ2-7; TRBD1 aligns across 8 bases. Trimming at V came to 7 bases and at J to 4 bases, leaving 9 bases not matched to a gene. The germline CDR1 and CDR2 sequences are SNHLY and FYNNEI. The CDR3 covers 14 residues. The CDR3 spells CASKNTGTGYEQYF. CDR3 bases: TGTGCCAGCAAAAATACCGGGACAGGATACGAGCAGTACTTC.